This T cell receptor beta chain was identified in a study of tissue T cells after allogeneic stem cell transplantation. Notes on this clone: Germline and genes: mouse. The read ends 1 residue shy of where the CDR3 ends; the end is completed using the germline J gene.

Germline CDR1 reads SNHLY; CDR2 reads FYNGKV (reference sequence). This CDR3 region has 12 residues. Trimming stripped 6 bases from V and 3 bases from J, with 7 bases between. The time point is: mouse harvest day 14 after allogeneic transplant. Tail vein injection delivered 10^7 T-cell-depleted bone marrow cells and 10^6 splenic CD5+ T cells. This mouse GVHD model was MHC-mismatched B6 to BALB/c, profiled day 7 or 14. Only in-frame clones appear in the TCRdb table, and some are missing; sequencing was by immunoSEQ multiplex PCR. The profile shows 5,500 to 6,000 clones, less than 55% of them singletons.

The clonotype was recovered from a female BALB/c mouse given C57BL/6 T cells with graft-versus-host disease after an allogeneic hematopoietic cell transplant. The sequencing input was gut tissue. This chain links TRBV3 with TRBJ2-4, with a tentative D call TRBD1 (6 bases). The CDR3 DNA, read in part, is TGTGCCAGCAGGGGACAACAAAACACCTTGTAC. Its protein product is CASRGQQNTLY. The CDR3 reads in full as CASRGQQNTLYF.